Each of the 28 T cell receptor beta chains below was sequenced from the same sample in a study of blood T cell repertoires in COVID-19. The data were produced by immunoSEQ multiplex PCR, yet TCRdb's version contains in-frame clones alone and is incomplete. The sample has 350,000 to 550,000 clones; 80% to 90% are singletons. Sample: peripheral blood. The receptor source for this set is a woman aged 25 to 39 with acute or convalescent COVID-19.

This chain links TRBV11-2 with TRBJ2-7; 7 nucleotides match TRBD1. J lost 6 bases, V lost 2 bases, and 13 bases had no gene match. Germline V lookup: CDR1 SGHAT, CDR2 FQNNGV. The length of the CDR3 is 16 residues. CDR3 region: CASSLFLLKTGIEQYF. DNA for the CDR3: TGTGCCAGCAGCTTATTCCTCTTGAAGACAGGGATCGAGCAGTACTTC. Complete variable domain (other parts from reference TRBV11-2 and TRBJ2-7): EAGVAQSPRYKIIEKRQSVAFWCNPISGHATLYWYQQILGQGPKLLIQFQNNGVVDDSQLPKDRFSAERLKGVDSTLKIQPAKLEDSAVYLCASSLFLLKTGIEQYFGPGTRLTVT.

The chain is built from TRBV3-1 (or the pseudogene TRBV3-2) and TRBJ2-7, with D possibly matching TRBD1 (6 bases). This CDR3 is 18 amino acids long. Germline V CDR1 and CDR2: LGHDT, YNNKEL (reference sequence). V lost 1 base to trimming and J lost 1 base, with 20 bases between them. CDR3 protein: CASSQGVDAGERSYEQYF. CDR3 sequence (DNA): TGTGCCAGCAGCCAAGGGGTCGATGCAGGGGAACGGTCCTACGAGCAGTACTTC.

The chain has TRBV30 and TRBJ1-3, with no clear D. CDR3 length: 16 amino acids. Germline assignment: CDR1 GTSNPN and CDR2 SVGIG (reference sequence). V was cut by 0 bases and J by 0 bases, with 12 bases left in between. The CDR3 spells CAWSVTRKSSGNTIYF. The CDR3, as DNA: TGTGCCTGGAGTGTGACTCGGAAAAGCTCTGGAAACACCATATATTTT.

This clone was recorded only once. The genes are TRBV2 and TRBJ2-3; D possibly corresponds to TRBD1 (5 bases). V was pared by 4 bases and J by 5 bases, with 10 bases between. The CDR3 length is 13 residues. Per germline, CDR1 SNHLY and CDR2 FYNNEI. This CDR3 reads CASSVPQEDTQYF. CDR3 in DNA: TGTGCCAGCAGTGTGCCACAGGAAGATACGCAGTATTTT. Variable domain in full (rest from reference TRBV2 and TRBJ2-3): EPEVTQTPSHQVTQMGQEVILRCVPISNHLYFYWYRQILGQKVEFLVSFYNNEISEKSEIFDDQFSVERPDGSNFTLKIRSTKLEDSAMYFCASSVPQEDTQYFGPGTRLTVL.

This rearrangement joins TRBV6-4 to TRBJ1-5; a possible D gene is TRBD1 (5 bases). V was pared by 7 bases and J by 6 bases, with 31 bases between. Germline V gene data show CDR1 as MRHNA and CDR2 as SNTAGT. This CDR3 has 19 residues. This CDR3 is CASTKLRGHVHSICQPQHF. The CDR3 DNA reads as TGTGCCAGCACCAAACTTAGAGGACACGTACATTCAATATGTCAGCCCCAGCATTTT.

This clone was observed a single time. This chain uses TRBV5-5 with TRBJ1-1, with D unclear. CDR1 and CDR2 from the germline V gene are SGHKS and YYEKEE (reference sequence). CDR3 length: 16 residues. V was cut by 4 bases and J by 1 base, with 17 bases left in between. Here the CDR3 DNA reads TGTGCCAGCAGCATATCCGGGGAAGTGGGGAACACTGAAGCTTTCTTT. Translated, it gives CASSISGEVGNTEAFF.

This chain connects TRBV19 to TRBJ2-1, with 7 bases matching TRBD1. From germline, CDR1 is LNHDA and CDR2 SQIVND (reference sequence). The CDR3 contains 16 residues. J was trimmed by 8 bases and V by 5 bases; bases with no gene match: 15. The CDR3 spells CASSPNSGGVGDEQFF. The CDR3 DNA follows: TGTGCCAGTAGTCCTAACTCAGGGGGAGTGGGGGATGAGCAGTTCTTC.

In DNA, the CDR3 is TGTGCCAGCAGTTTAATGGGGGGTCAAGAGACCCAGTACTTC. Its translation: CASSLMGGQETQYF. This chain links TRBV28 with TRBJ2-5, with TRBD2 as a possible D gene (6 bases). The germline V and J ends were trimmed by 2 bases and 2 bases, with 9 bases remaining between them. CDR1 MDHEN and CDR2 SYDVKM come from the germline V gene. CDR3 length: 14 residues.

The chain is built from TRBV14 and TRBJ1-2; TRBD1 matches at 7 bases. The CDR3 has 15 amino acids. CDR1 and CDR2 from the germline V gene are SGHDN and FVKESK. Unmatched junction bases numbered 10, after V lost 2 bases and J lost 7 bases. The CDR3 nucleotides read TGTGCCAGCAGCCAAAAACAGGGGCCCGGCGGTGGCTACACCTTC. It encodes CASSQKQGPGGGYTF. Based on the CDR3 plus reference TRBV14 and TRBJ1-2, the full variable domain is EAGVTQFPSHSVIEKGQTVTLRCDPISGHDNLYWYRRVMGKEIKFLLHFVKESKQDESGMPNNRFLAERTGGTYSTLKVQPAELEDSGVYFCASSQKQGPGGGYTFGSGTRLTVV.

The CDR3 nucleotides read TGTGCCAGCAGCCATCACCAGGGACAGAGACCTGGAAACACCATATATTTT. Residues: CASSHHQGQRPGNTIYF. The chain recombines TRBV3-1 (or the pseudogene TRBV3-2) with TRBJ1-3; 7 bases line up with TRBD1. The CDR3 runs 17 residues. Trimming cost V 3 bases and J 2 bases; bases outside gene matches: 10. The V gene's germline CDR1 is LGHDT and CDR2 YNNKEL (reference sequence).

This clone has just one count. This chain connects TRBV3-1 (or the pseudogene TRBV3-2) to TRBJ1-6; 7 bases align to TRBD1. Trimming took 4 bases from V and 7 from J; bases not matched to a gene: 13. The CDR3 is 17 residues long. Germline V gene data show CDR1 as LGHDT and CDR2 as YNNKEL (reference sequence). CDR3 bases: TGTGCCAGCAGCCTCCATTTGTCCGGGACAGCGAATTCACCCCTCCACTTT. It translates to CASSLHLSGTANSPLHF.

The chain carries TRBV28 and TRBJ2-7, with a weak D call TRBD1 (5 bases). Looked up from germline, CDR1 is MDHEN and CDR2 is SYDVKM. Trimming removed 1 base at V and 6 bases at J, with 7 bases between. The CDR3 is made up of 12 amino acids. CDR3 sequence (DNA): TGTGCCAGCAGTTTATTAGGGGCCGAGCAGTACTTC. This sequence encodes CASSLLGAEQYF. The variable domain in full, completed from reference TRBV28 and TRBJ2-7, reads DVKVTQSSRYLVKRTGEKVFLECVQDMDHENMFWYRQDPGLGLRLIYFSYDVKMKEKGDIPEGYSVSREKKERFSLILESASTNQTSMYLCASSLLGAEQYFGPGTRLTVT.

The chain recombines TRBV7-2 with TRBJ1-5; TRBD1 aligns across 7 bases. This CDR3 region has 15 residues. V lost 6 bases to trimming and J lost 2 bases; unmatched junction nucleotides: 7. Looked up from germline, CDR1 is SGHTA and CDR2 is FQGNSA. CDR3 nucleotide sequence: TGTGCCAGCAGTTTCAGTGACAGGGGCAATCAGCCCCAGCATTTT. This codes for CASSFSDRGNQPQHF.

The chain employs TRBV11-2 and TRBJ2-2; weak D call: TRBD1 (6 bases). V lost 0 bases to trimming and J lost 5 bases, with 19 bases between them. The CDR3 length is 18 residues. Germline V gene data show CDR1 as SGHAT and CDR2 as FQNNGV. The CDR3 reads CASSLDAVGTHLTGELFF. In DNA, the CDR3 is TGTGCCAGCAGCTTAGATGCAGTAGGGACACACTTAACCGGGGAGCTGTTTTTT. Drawing the rest from reference TRBV11-2 and TRBJ2-2, the complete variable domain is EAGVAQSPRYKIIEKRQSVAFWCNPISGHATLYWYQQILGQGPKLLIQFQNNGVVDDSQLPKDRFSAERLKGVDSTLKIQPAKLEDSAVYLCASSLDAVGTHLTGELFFGEGSRLTVL.

The chain has TRBV6-6 and TRBJ2-3; TRBD1 aligns across 10 bases. The CDR3 runs 16 residues. V shed 5 bases and J 2 bases; nucleotides not matched to a gene: 7. CDR1 MNHNY and CDR2 SVGAGI come from the germline V gene (reference sequence). CDR3 sequence: CASSLGTGVFTDTQYF. The CDR3 bases are TGTGCCAGCAGTCTGGGGACAGGGGTCTTCACAGATACGCAGTATTTT.

J is TRBJ2-5 and V is TRBV11-2; D remains ambiguous. The CDR3 length is 13 residues. Between the trimmed V and J ends, which lost 4 bases and 7 bases, there was a span of 13 bases. Germline-derived CDR1 and CDR2 are SGHAT and FQNNGV. This CDR3 is CASSSTWRSTQYF. CDR3 nucleotides: TGTGCCAGCAGCTCCACGTGGAGATCGACCCAGTACTTC.

V and J are TRBV15 and TRBJ2-3; 11 positions agree with TRBD1. There are 16 residues in the CDR3. Germline values: CDR1 LNHNV, CDR2 YYDKDF (reference sequence). The ends lost 1 base at V and 4 bases at J; junction bases unmatched: 4. The CDR3 DNA follows: TGTGCCACCAGCAGAGTCTCGGGACAGGGGGCAGATACGCAGTATTTT. Translation gives CATSRVSGQGADTQYF.

V usage is TRBV5-1 and J usage is TRBJ2-1; 8 bases align to TRBD1. V lost 6 bases, J lost 10 bases, and 9 bases stayed unmatched. CDR1 is SGHRS, CDR2 YFSETQ, per germline. The CDR3 extends over 13 amino acids. CDR3 amino acids: CASKPQGAGEQFF. Here the CDR3 DNA reads TGCGCCAGCAAACCCCAGGGGGCCGGGGAGCAGTTCTTC.

The chain has TRBV5-4 and TRBJ2-5, with 8 nucleotides matching TRBD2. The CDR3 loop spans 17 amino acids. Unmatched junction bases numbered 13, after V lost 3 bases and J lost 3 bases. CDR1 and CDR2 (germline): SGHNT, YYREEE (reference sequence). DNA for the CDR3: TGTGCCAGCAGCTCGCTTCAACCGGGACTAGGAAAAGAGACCCAGTACTTC. Protein product: CASSSLQPGLGKETQYF.

The chain joins TRBV5-1 to TRBJ2-2; unclear D gene. The CDR3 runs to 13 residues. CDR1 and CDR2 (germline): SGHRS, YFSETQ. V dropped 2 bases and J dropped 5 bases, with 7 bases sitting between them. CDR3 protein: CASSFFPTGELFF. For the CDR3, the DNA is TGCGCCAGCAGCTTTTTCCCTACCGGGGAGCTGTTTTTT. The whole variable domain, remainder taken from reference TRBV5-1 and TRBJ2-2, is KAGVTQTPRYLIKTRGQQVTLSCSPISGHRSVSWYQQTPGQGLQFLFEYFSETQRNKGNFPGRFSGRQFSNSRSEMNVSTLELGDSALYLCASSFFPTGELFFGEGSRLTVL.

This clone was recorded once. The chain has TRBV5-8 and TRBJ1-1; maybe TRBD1 (6 bases). Germline V gene lookup returns CDR1 SGHTS and CDR2 YDEGEE. There are 14 residues in the CDR3. CDR3 residues: CAKAGAPRGTEAFF. Here the CDR3 DNA reads TGTGCGAAGGCGGGGGCCCCGAGGGGGACTGAAGCTTTCTTT.

This rearrangement joins TRBV6-5 to TRBJ1-1, with D perhaps matching TRBD1 (6 bases). V lost 5 bases to trimming and J lost 5 bases, with 12 bases between them. Germline CDR1 reads MNHEY; CDR2 reads SVGAGI. The CDR3 spans 13 residues. CDR3 DNA sequence: TGTGCCAGCAGTCTCGAACAGGGTACTGAAGCTTTCTTT. This gives the protein CASSLEQGTEAFF.

This clone was observed a handful of times. This chain uses TRBV5-6 with TRBJ2-5; 7 bases are shared with TRBD2. The CDR3 covers 13 residues. The V gene end was trimmed by 1 base and the J gene end by 5 bases; junction bases not matched to a gene: 2. Per germline, CDR1 SGHDT and CDR2 YYEEEE. The CDR3 bases are TGTGCCAGCAGCTTGCAGGGAGGGGAGACCCAGTACTTC. Amino acids: CASSLQGGETQYF.

In its sample, this clone was seen a few times. The chain is built from TRBV7-3 and TRBJ2-2, with unresolved D. The CDR3 is 13 amino acids. V lost 5 bases and J lost 6, with 10 bases in between. Germline V gene lookup returns CDR1 SGHTA and CDR2 FQGTGA. The CDR3 spells CASSRSSAGELFF. The CDR3 region has the DNA TGTGCCAGCAGCCGGTCTTCGGCCGGGGAGCTGTTTTTT.

V gene TRBV6-5 combines with J gene TRBJ2-1, with TRBD2 identical over 12 bases. V lost 2 bases and J lost 4; bases outside the gene matches: 3. This CDR3 is 16 amino acids long. Germline loops: CDR1 MNHEY, CDR2 SVGAGI. CDR3 sequence: CASSYATSGGYNEQFF. DNA for the CDR3: TGTGCCAGCAGTTACGCTACTAGCGGGGGGTACAATGAGCAGTTCTTC.

The V and J genes are TRBV10-1 and TRBJ1-1, with no clear D. The CDR3 has 15 residues. The ends were cut back, 0 bases at V and 5 bases at J, with 13 bases in the middle. Germline V gives CDR1 WNHNN, CDR2 SYGVQD (reference sequence). CDR3 sequence: CASSESGSPRTEAFF. As DNA, the CDR3 is TGCGCCAGCAGTGAGTCGGGGAGTCCGAGGACTGAAGCTTTCTTT.

The chain's CDR3 is CAISGNGDTQYF. The CDR3 region has the DNA TGTGCCATCAGTGGAAACGGGGATACGCAGTATTTT. The V call is TRBV10-3, the J call TRBJ2-3, with unresolved D. The V end was cut by 4 bases, the J end by 6 bases, with 8 bases between. This CDR3 is 12 amino acids long. Germline lookup yields CDR1 ENHRY and CDR2 SYGVKD.

V and J are TRBV9 and TRBJ2-2; 8 bases fit TRBD1. The germline V gene encodes CDR1 SGDLS and CDR2 YYNGEE. J gave up 1 base and V 2 bases, and 4 bases lay outside the gene matches. There are 16 residues in the CDR3. In nucleotides, the CDR3 is TGTGCCAGCAGCGTGGACAGGGTGTGGAACACCGGGGAGCTGTTTTTT. Residues: CASSVDRVWNTGELFF.